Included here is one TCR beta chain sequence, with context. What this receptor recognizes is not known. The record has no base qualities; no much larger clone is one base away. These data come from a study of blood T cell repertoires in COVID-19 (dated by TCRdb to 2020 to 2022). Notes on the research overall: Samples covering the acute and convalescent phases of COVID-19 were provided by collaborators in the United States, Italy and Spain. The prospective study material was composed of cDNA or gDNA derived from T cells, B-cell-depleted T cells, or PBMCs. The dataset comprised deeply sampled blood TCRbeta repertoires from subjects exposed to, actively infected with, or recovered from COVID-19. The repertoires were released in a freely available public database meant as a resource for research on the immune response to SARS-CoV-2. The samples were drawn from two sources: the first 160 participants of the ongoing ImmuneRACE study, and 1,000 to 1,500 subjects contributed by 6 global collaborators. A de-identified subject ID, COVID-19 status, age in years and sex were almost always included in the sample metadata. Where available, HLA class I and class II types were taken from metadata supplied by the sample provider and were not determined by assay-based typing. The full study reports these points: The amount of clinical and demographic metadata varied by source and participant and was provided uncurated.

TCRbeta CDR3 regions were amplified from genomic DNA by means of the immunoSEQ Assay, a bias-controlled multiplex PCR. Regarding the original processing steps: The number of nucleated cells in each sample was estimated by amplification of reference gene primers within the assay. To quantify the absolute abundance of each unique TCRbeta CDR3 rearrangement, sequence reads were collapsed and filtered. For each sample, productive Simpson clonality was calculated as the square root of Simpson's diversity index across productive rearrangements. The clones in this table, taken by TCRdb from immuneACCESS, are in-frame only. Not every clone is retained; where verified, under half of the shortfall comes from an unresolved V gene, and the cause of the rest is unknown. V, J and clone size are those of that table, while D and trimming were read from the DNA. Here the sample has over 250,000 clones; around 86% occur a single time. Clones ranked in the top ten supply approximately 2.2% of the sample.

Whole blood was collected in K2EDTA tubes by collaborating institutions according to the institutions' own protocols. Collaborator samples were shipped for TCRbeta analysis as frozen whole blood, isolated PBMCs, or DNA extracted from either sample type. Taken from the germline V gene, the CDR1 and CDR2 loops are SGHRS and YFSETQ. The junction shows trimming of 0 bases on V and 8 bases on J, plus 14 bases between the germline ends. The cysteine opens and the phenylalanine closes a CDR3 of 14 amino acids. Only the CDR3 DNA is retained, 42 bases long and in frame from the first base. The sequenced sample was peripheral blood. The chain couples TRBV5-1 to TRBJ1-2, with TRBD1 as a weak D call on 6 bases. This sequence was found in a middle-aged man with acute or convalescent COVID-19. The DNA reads TGCGCCAGCAGCTTGGGACAGGAGGAACAAGGCTACACCTTC. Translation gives CASSLGQEEQGYTF.